These 32 T cell receptor beta chains originate from one sample sequenced in a study of T cell repertoires in cytomegalovirus infection. TCRdb re-analysed the reads in MiXCR, keeping a single row per CDR3 protein. The top ten clones hold roughly an eighth of a sample with hundreds of thousands of distinct CDR3 sequences, 30% to 40% of them seen once. The sequenced sample was PBMCs. Every receptor here comes from a human donor in good health (CMV status not recorded). Some clones in this sample may be carry-over from other donors' samples.

The V call is TRBV28, the J call TRBJ2-7; 9 bases fit TRBD1. Trimming at V came to 6 bases and at J to 3 bases, leaving 9 bases not matched to a gene. Germline V lookup: CDR1 MDHEN, CDR2 SYDVKM. This CDR3 has 15 residues. The CDR3 sequence is CASRRFGTGCYEQYF. CDR3 bases: TGTGCCAGCAGGAGATTCGGGACAGGGTGCTACGAGCAGTACTTC.

This clonotype came up many times. This sequence joins TRBV7-9 and TRBJ2-3; D ambiguous. The CDR3 has 13 amino acids. Germline CDR1 and CDR2: SEHNR and FQNEAQ (reference sequence). Trimming took off 2 bases at V and 6 bases at J, with 9 bases between the two ends. CDR3 sequence reads: CASSLNAADTQYF. Here the CDR3 DNA reads TGTGCCAGCAGCTTAAATGCAGCGGATACGCAGTATTTT.

Concerning this clonotype: It may be a read error: a sequence one base away is much more abundant. V is TRBV7-9 and J is TRBJ1-2; tentative D call: TRBD1 (5 bases). The CDR3 spans 15 residues. Germline CDR1 SEHNR, CDR2 FQNEAQ (reference sequence). In DNA, the CDR3 is TGTGCCAGCAGCCTCGACCGACTTAGGGACTATGTCTACACCTTC. Translation gives CASSLDRLRDYVYTF.

This CDR3 is CASSPPATSGHYEQYF. CDR3 coding DNA: TGTGCCAGCAGTCCCCCCGCGACTAGCGGACACTACGAGCAGTACTTC. J is TRBJ2-7 and V is TRBV27; 9 bases line up with TRBD2. This CDR3 is built from 16 residues. V lost 5 bases to trimming and J lost 3 bases; unmatched junction nucleotides: 11. Germline V gene sequence: CDR1 MNHEY, CDR2 SMNVEV (reference sequence).

V is TRBV14 and J is TRBJ1-6; tentative D call: TRBD1 (6 bases). The V end lost 1 base, the J end lost 10 bases, and 17 bases lay between the germline ends. The germline V gene encodes CDR1 SGHDN and CDR2 FVKESK. This CDR3 comprises 16 residues. The CDR3 protein is CASSQVGGAVYSPLHF. CDR3 DNA: TGTGCCAGCAGCCAAGTCGGGGGCGCGGTTTACTCACCCCTCCACTTT. Using reference TRBV14 and TRBJ1-6 for the parts outside the CDR3, the full variable domain is EAGVTQFPSHSVIEKGQTVTLRCDPISGHDNLYWYRRVMGKEIKFLLHFVKESKQDESGMPNNRFLAERTGGTYSTLKVQPAELEDSGVYFCASSQVGGAVYSPLHFGNGTRLTVT.

Only a few counts were recorded for this clonotype. The genes are TRBV6-4 and TRBJ2-1, with D maybe TRBD2 (5 bases). Germline V gives CDR1 MRHNA, CDR2 SNTAGT. This CDR3 is 14 amino acids long. With 0 bases removed from V and 8 bases from J, the gap between germline ends came to 11 bases. The CDR3: CASSDSTWGDEQFF. In DNA form, the CDR3 reads TGTGCCAGCAGTGACTCCACATGGGGAGATGAGCAGTTCTTC.

The gene calls are TRBV29-1 and TRBJ2-7, with TRBD1 identical over 8 bases. The CDR3 length is 13 residues. V lost 5 bases and J lost 2; bases outside the gene matches: 5. Germline values: CDR1 SQVTM, CDR2 ANQGSEA. The CDR3 nucleotides are TGCAGCGTTACCCCGACAGGGGCCTACGAGCAGTACTTC. Its translation: CSVTPTGAYEQYF.

V usage is TRBV6-2 or TRBV6-3 and J usage is TRBJ1-5; D gene ambiguous. Trimming left V 2 bases short and J 4 bases short, with 6 bases between. This CDR3 has 13 residues. The germline V gene encodes CDR1 MNHEY and CDR2 SVGEGT. The CDR3 reads CASSYAQNQPQHF. The DNA for the CDR3 is TGTGCCAGCAGTTACGCACAAAATCAGCCCCAGCATTTT.

The chain has TRBV6-6 and TRBJ2-3; a possible D gene is TRBD2 (6 bases). CDR3 length: 12 amino acids. CDR1 is MNHNY and CDR2 is SVGAGI in the germline V gene (reference sequence). Deletions cut 8 bases from V and 2 bases from J, with 8 bases between. CDR3 bases: TGTGCCAGCGGAGGGCCCACAGATACGCAGTATTTT. It is translated as CASGGPTDTQYF.

The rearrangement joins TRBV6-2 or TRBV6-3 to TRBJ1-2, with D perhaps matching TRBD1 (5 bases). The CDR3 sequence is 13 residues long. The germline gives CDR1 MNHEY, CDR2 SVGEGT. V dropped 2 bases and J dropped 4 bases, with 8 bases sitting between them. CDR3 nucleotides: TGTGCCAGCAGTTACCCCGGGACCTATGGCTACACCTTC. It specifies CASSYPGTYGYTF.

This clonotype came up a few times. This chain connects TRBV6-1 to TRBJ2-3; D perhaps matches TRBD2 (7 bases). Trimming left V 6 bases short and J 2 bases short, with 21 bases between. This CDR3 contains 17 residues. Germline CDR1 is MNHNS and CDR2 is SASEGT. The CDR3 here is CASSPLEGGAPTDTQYF. DNA for the CDR3: TGTGCCAGCAGCCCGCTCGAAGGGGGGGCGCCCACAGATACGCAGTATTTT.

As for this clonotype: This may come from a read error, since a much larger clone is one base off. V gene TRBV7-8 combines with J gene TRBJ1-6; D uncertain. Trimming took off 3 bases at V and 18 bases at J, with 18 bases between the two ends. The germline CDR1 and CDR2 sequences are SGHVS and FQNEAQ. The CDR3 contains 13 residues. CDR3 sequence reads: CASSFERGWARHF. In DNA, the CDR3 is TGTGCCAGCAGCTTCGAACGCGGGTGGGCCCGCCACTTT.

This sequence joins TRBV28 and TRBJ1-2, with a possible D match to TRBD1 (5 bases). The CDR3 spans 12 residues. V shed 7 bases and J shed 5 bases, with 11 bases lying between them. Germline CDR1 and CDR2: MDHEN and SYDVKM. The CDR3 sequence: CASIRGDYGYTF. CDR3 DNA: TGTGCCAGCATCCGGGGGGATTATGGCTACACCTTC.

This clonotype was seen a few times. The chain joins TRBV5-1 to TRBJ1-1, with D tentatively TRBD1 (5 bases). Trimming removed 0 bases at V and 1 base at J, with 10 bases between. The CDR3 has 15 residues. Germline V gene data show CDR1 as SGHRS and CDR2 as YFSETQ. This chain's CDR3 is CASSLDLTGNTEAFF. DNA for the CDR3: TGCGCCAGCAGCTTGGACCTTACAGGGAACACTGAAGCTTTCTTT.

This rearrangement joins TRBV12-3 or TRBV12-4 to TRBJ2-1, with TRBD2 matching 8 bases. The CDR3 length is 15 residues. Trimming took 6 bases from V and 3 from J; bases not matched to a gene: 7. CDR3 amino acids: CASSLSGAGYNEQFF. The CDR3 bases are TGTGCCAGCAGCCTTAGCGGGGCGGGCTACAATGAGCAGTTCTTC.

This rearrangement joins TRBV4-1 to TRBJ1-1; D gene ambiguous. The CDR3 loop spans 12 amino acids. V gave up 1 base and J gave up 7 bases, with 7 bases separating them. Germline V gives CDR1 MGHRA, CDR2 YSYEKL. The CDR3 sequence is CASSQVSSEAFF. CDR3 nucleotide sequence: TGCGCCAGCAGCCAAGTTAGCAGTGAAGCTTTCTTT.

As to this clonotype: One base away lies a much larger clone, so this may be a sequencing read error. The chain links TRBV7-6 to TRBJ2-7; 7 bases are shared with TRBD1. Looked up from germline, CDR1 is SGHVS and CDR2 is FNYEAQ. The CDR3 is made up of 15 amino acids. This chain's CDR3 is CDSSLGTGVGYEQYF. CDR3 coding DNA: TGTGACAGCAGCTTGGGAACAGGGGTCGGCTACGAGCAGTACTTC.

This clonotype was found a few times. The V gene is TRBV19, the J gene TRBJ2-3; 9 bases align to TRBD2. The germline gives CDR1 LNHDA, CDR2 SQIVND (reference sequence). Trimming cost V 8 bases and J 0 bases; bases outside gene matches: 6. This CDR3 has 15 residues. The CDR3 region has the DNA TGTGCCAGTTCGCCCCTAGCGGGGAGCACAGATACGCAGTATTTT. Translating gives CASSPLAGSTDTQYF.

This clonotype occurred a few times. The V gene is TRBV6-6, the J gene TRBJ2-7; tentatively, D is TRBD2 (7 bases). Deletions cut 7 bases from V and 0 bases from J, with 13 bases between. CDR3 length: 14 amino acids. In germline, CDR1 is MNHNY, CDR2 SVGAGI (reference sequence). CDR3 protein: CASNGGGPSYEQYF. DNA for the CDR3: TGTGCCAGCAACGGCGGGGGCCCCTCCTACGAGCAGTACTTC.

This clonotype was observed at least ten times. This chain uses TRBV6-2 or TRBV6-3 with TRBJ2-3, with D possibly matching TRBD2 (6 bases). The CDR3 extends over 12 amino acids. From germline, CDR1 is MNHEY and CDR2 SVGEGT. V was trimmed by 7 bases and J by 4 bases, leaving 9 bases between them. This chain's CDR3 is CASKREADTQYF. For the CDR3, the DNA is TGTGCCAGCAAGAGGGAGGCAGATACGCAGTATTTT.

In its sample, this clonotype was seen many times. V gene TRBV4-1 combines with J gene TRBJ1-6; maybe TRBD1 (5 bases). The germline V gene has CDR1 MGHRA and CDR2 YSYEKL. V was trimmed by 1 base and J by 8 bases, leaving 9 bases between them. There are 14 residues in the CDR3. The chain's CDR3 is CASSQGQIYSPLHF. CDR3 DNA: TGCGCCAGCAGCCAAGGACAGATCTATTCACCCCTCCACTTT.

This clonotype was seen repeatedly, ten times or more. The chain recombines TRBV6-1 with TRBJ1-3, with unresolved D. Germline-derived CDR1 and CDR2 are MNHNS and SASEGT. V was pared by 6 bases and J by 0 bases, with 30 bases between. CDR3 length: 21 amino acids. The CDR3 loop is CASRISQLLKDSGDSGNTIYF. CDR3 bases: TGTGCCAGCAGGATATCTCAACTACTGAAGGACTCCGGAGACTCTGGAAACACCATATATTTT.

Concerning this clonotype itself: This may arise from a read error, as a much more abundant clone is one base away. This CDR3 is missing its conserved last phenylalanine or tryptophan, likely due to a read error. J is TRBJ2-5 and V is TRBV11-2, with a weak D call TRBD2 (6 bases). Looked up from germline, CDR1 is SGHAT and CDR2 is FQNNGV. There are 15 residues in the CDR3. V lost 3 bases to trimming and J lost 4 bases, with 15 bases between them. Here the CDR3 DNA reads TGTGCCAGCAGCTTTGGTGGTGGGGGAGGAGAGACCCAGTACATC. It yields the protein CASSFGGGGGETQYI.

The gene calls are TRBV7-9 and TRBJ1-6; 7 positions match TRBD1. V was pared by 1 base and J by 6 bases, with 6 bases of the junction left unmatched. The CDR3 is 16 amino acids. The V gene's germline CDR1 is SEHNR and CDR2 FQNEAQ (reference sequence). CDR3 loop: CASSLGSGGGNSPLHF. The CDR3 DNA sequence: TGTGCCAGCAGCTTAGGTTCAGGGGGTGGTAATTCACCCCTCCACTTT.

Many counts were recorded for this clonotype. The V gene is TRBV7-2, the J gene TRBJ1-5; D not certain. The CDR3 sequence is 15 residues long. The germline CDR1 and CDR2 sequences are SGHTA and FQGNSA. The V end lost 5 bases, the J end lost 0 bases, and 11 bases lay between the germline ends. CDR3 coding DNA: TGTGCCAGCAGCCCGGGAATTTATAGCAATCAGCCCCAGCATTTT. This sequence encodes CASSPGIYSNQPQHF.

The chain is built from TRBV7-9 and TRBJ1-2; D is perhaps TRBD1 (5 bases). Germline V gives CDR1 SEHNR, CDR2 FQNEAQ (reference sequence). The CDR3 length is 17 residues. V was shortened by 4 bases and J by 1 base, with 19 bases between the two germline ends. The CDR3 DNA follows: TGTGCCAGCAGCTCAAAAGGCCCCGGGACGGTTAACTATGGCTACACCTTC. This encodes CASSSKGPGTVNYGYTF.

This chain uses TRBV20-1 with TRBJ1-3; no clear D gene. V gave up 0 bases and J gave up 0 bases, with 15 bases separating them. This CDR3 has 17 residues. Germline V gives CDR1 DFQATT, CDR2 SNEGSKA (reference sequence). CDR3 loop: CSARDSPDRSSGNTIYF. As DNA, the CDR3 is TGCAGTGCTAGAGATTCGCCCGATAGAAGCTCTGGAAACACCATATATTTT.

This clonotype turned up a few times. This rearrangement joins TRBV6-2 or TRBV6-3 to TRBJ2-7; 11 bases align to TRBD1. Germline CDR1 MNHEY, CDR2 SVGEGT. The junction had 1 base not matched to a gene; V was cut back by 4 bases and J by 5 bases. The CDR3 is made up of 13 amino acids. Written as DNA, the CDR3 is TGTGCCAGCAGTTGGACAGGGGGCCACGAGCAGTACTTC. Its protein is CASSWTGGHEQYF.

This clonotype turned up a few times. This sequence joins TRBV11-2 and TRBJ2-5; D perhaps matches TRBD2 (7 bases). In germline, CDR1 is SGHAT, CDR2 FQNNGV. The CDR3 extends over 17 amino acids. The V end was cut by 5 bases, the J end by 2 bases, with 21 bases between. The CDR3 protein is CASSQRLGGGDQETQYF. CDR3 DNA sequence: TGTGCCAGCAGCCAGAGGTTAGGGGGGGGGGATCAAGAGACCCAGTACTTC.

J is TRBJ2-7 and V is TRBV20-1, with 11 nucleotides matching TRBD2. V lost 1 base and J lost 4; bases outside the gene matches: 3. The germline gives CDR1 DFQATT, CDR2 SNEGSKA (reference sequence). This CDR3 contains 14 residues. The CDR3 DNA is TGCAGTGCTAGAGTGCTAGCGGGGGGTTACGAGCAGTACTTC. Translation: CSARVLAGGYEQYF.

V is TRBV28 and J is TRBJ2-1; D not certain. CDR1 and CDR2 (germline): MDHEN, SYDVKM. The V end lost 5 bases, the J end lost 9 bases, and 11 bases lay between the germline ends. The CDR3 is 12 amino acids. CDR3 DNA: TGTGCCAGCAGTAGCCAGTCGGGTGAGCAGTTCTTC. Its protein product is CASSSQSGEQFF.

This clonotype was found a few times. V is TRBV7-6 and J is TRBJ2-7, with 7 nucleotides matching TRBD1. CDR3 size: 15 residues. Looked up from germline, CDR1 is SGHVS and CDR2 is FNYEAQ. With V trimmed by 6 bases and J by 2 bases, 10 bases remained unmatched. CDR3 residues: CASSSPGQYPYEQYF. The CDR3 coding sequence is TGTGCCAGCAGTTCTCCGGGACAGTATCCCTACGAGCAGTACTTC.